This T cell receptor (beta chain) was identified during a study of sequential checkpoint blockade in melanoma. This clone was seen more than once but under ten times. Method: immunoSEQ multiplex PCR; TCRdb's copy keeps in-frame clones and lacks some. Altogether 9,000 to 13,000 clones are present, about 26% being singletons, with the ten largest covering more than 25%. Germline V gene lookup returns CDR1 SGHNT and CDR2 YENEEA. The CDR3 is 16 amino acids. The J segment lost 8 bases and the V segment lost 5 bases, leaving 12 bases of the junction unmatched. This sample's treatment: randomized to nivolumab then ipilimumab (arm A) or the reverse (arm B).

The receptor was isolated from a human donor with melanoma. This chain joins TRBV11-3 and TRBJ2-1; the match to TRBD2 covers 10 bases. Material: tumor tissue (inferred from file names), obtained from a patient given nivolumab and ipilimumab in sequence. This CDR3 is CASSPRAAGGPDEQFF. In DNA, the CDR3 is TGTGCCAGCAGCCCGCGGGCAGCGGGGGGGCCCGATGAGCAGTTCTTC.